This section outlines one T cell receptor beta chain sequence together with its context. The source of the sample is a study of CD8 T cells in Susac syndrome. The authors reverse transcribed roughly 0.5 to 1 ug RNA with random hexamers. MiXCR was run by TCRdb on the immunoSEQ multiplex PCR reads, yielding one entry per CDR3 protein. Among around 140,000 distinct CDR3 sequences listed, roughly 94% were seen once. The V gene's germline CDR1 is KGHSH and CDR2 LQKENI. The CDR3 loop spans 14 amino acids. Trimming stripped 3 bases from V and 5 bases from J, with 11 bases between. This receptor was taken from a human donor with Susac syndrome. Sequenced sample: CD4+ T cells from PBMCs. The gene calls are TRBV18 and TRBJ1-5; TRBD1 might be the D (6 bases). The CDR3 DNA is TGTGCCAGCTCACCTAACAGGGAGGATCAGCCCCAGCATTTT. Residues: CASSPNREDQPQHF.